Below, one T cell receptor beta chain is given with its context. The germline gives CDR1 MNHEY, CDR2 SVGAGI. V trimming: 10 bases; J trimming: 4 bases; junction bases outside the gene matches: 6. The CDR3 has 13 residues. The record originates from a study of blood T cell repertoires in COVID-19. For the study at large: Recovery among Cohort 3 donors was established by two negative PCRs, clearance, or symptom resolution. Spain, Italy and the United States supplied samples that represented acute and convalescent COVID-19.

Assay: immunoSEQ multiplex PCR; the TCRdb copy retains only in-frame clones and omits some. The sample lists roughly 210,000 clones; about nine tenths were seen once. Researchers sorted participants into cohorts using their self-reported clinical history. The source material was PBMCs or T cells enriched from blood (not recorded which). The receptor was isolated from a man aged 25-45 years in a cohort exposed to, infected with or recovered from COVID-19 (not recorded which). The chain employs TRBV6-5 and TRBJ2-1, with 8 bases fitting TRBD2. CDR3: CATGTSSYNEQFF. CDR3 in DNA: TGTGCCACCGGGACTAGTTCATACAATGAGCAGTTCTTC.